The present entry profiles one T cell receptor beta chain with its context. These data come from a study of patients and donors after allogeneic stem cell transplantation. CDR1 and CDR2 (germline): SGHRS, YFSETQ. With 4 bases removed from V and 3 bases from J, the gap between germline ends came to 7 bases. CDR3 length: 13 residues. One entry per CDR3 protein, called by TCRdb with MiXCR from the RT-PCR reads. The table has about 200,000 distinct CDR3 sequences, 35% to 45% seen once. J is TRBJ2-2 and V is TRBV5-1; D is unclear. The sample taken for sequencing was blood, either unsorted or a sorted T cell fraction (not recorded which). The source of this sequence is a human donor who was either an allogeneic HSCT recipient or a stem cell or donor lymphocyte infusion donor (not recorded which). It is not recorded whose cells these are; they may come from a transplant donor. CDR3 sequence (DNA): TGCGCCAGCAGCCTCGGGTACACCGGGGAGCTGTTTTTT. Amino acid sequence: CASSLGYTGELFF.